A single sample is the source of the 18 T cell receptor beta chains below, sequenced in a study of cytomegalovirus exposure and HLA in healthy donors. It was with 60 Vbeta and 13 Jbeta primers that the PCR ran. Some clones are missing from TCRdb's copy, which holds only in-frame ones; the method was immunoSEQ multiplex PCR. The table records about 160,000 clones, about four fifths of them present only once. Sequenced material: PBMCs. The receptor source for this set is a man aged 45-65 years in good health and CMV-seropositive.

The CDR3 protein is CASSPRTSGTYEQYF. Written as DNA, the CDR3 is TGCGCCAGCAGCCCACGGACTAGCGGAACTTACGAGCAGTACTTC. V usage is TRBV4-3 and J usage is TRBJ2-7; 10 nucleotides line up with TRBD2. From germline, CDR1 is LGHNA and CDR2 YSLEER. This CDR3 has 15 residues. The V gene end was trimmed by 4 bases and the J gene end by 4 bases; junction bases not matched to a gene: 7.

This clone was observed a handful of times. CDR3 sequence reads: CASSLRQGVTGELFF. The CDR3 DNA is TGTGCCAGCAGCTTACGACAGGGTGTCACCGGGGAGCTGTTTTTT. V usage is TRBV11-3 and J usage is TRBJ2-2, with TRBD1 identical over 7 bases. The trim removed 2 bases at V and 4 bases at J, leaving 4 bases unmatched. Germline assignment: CDR1 SGHNT and CDR2 YENEEA. The CDR3 contains 15 residues. The whole variable domain, filled in from reference TRBV11-3 and TRBJ2-2, reads EAGVVQSPRYKIIEKKQPVAFWCNPISGHNTLYWYLQNLGQGPELLIRYENEEAVDDSQLPKDRFSAERLKGVDSTLKIQPAELGDSAVYLCASSLRQGVTGELFFGEGSRLTVL.

The J gene is TRBJ2-3, the V gene TRBV4-1, with 7 positions matching TRBD2. This CDR3 has 16 residues. V gave up 4 bases and J gave up 1 base; unmatched junction bases: 8. The germline gives CDR1 MGHRA, CDR2 YSYEKL. This chain's CDR3 is CASSLPLAGGTDTQYF. CDR3 nucleotide sequence: TGCGCCAGCAGCCTCCCCCTGGCGGGGGGCACAGATACGCAGTATTTT.

The J gene is TRBJ1-2, the V gene TRBV30; D not certain. Trimming stripped 4 bases from V and 5 bases from J, with 14 bases between. CDR1 is GTSNPN and CDR2 is SVGIG in the germline V gene (reference sequence). The CDR3 spans 13 residues. The CDR3 DNA reads TGTGCCTGGACCCAGGTGGCAGGATATGGCTACACCTTC. It codes for CAWTQVAGYGYTF.

The chain links TRBV30 to TRBJ2-7; D unresolved. The CDR3 is 10 amino acids. The V gene lost 8 bases and the J gene lost 6 bases, with 11 bases spanning the gap. Germline V gene sequence: CDR1 GTSNPN, CDR2 SVGIG (reference sequence). In DNA form, the CDR3 reads TGTGCCGTCGGTAAACTCGAGCAGTACTTC. Its protein product is CAVGKLEQYF.

V gene TRBV28 combines with J gene TRBJ1-2, with 7 bases lining up with TRBD1. The J segment lost 2 bases and the V segment lost 4 bases, leaving 4 bases of the junction unmatched. This CDR3 contains 14 residues. CDR1 MDHEN and CDR2 SYDVKM come from the germline V gene. CDR3 coding DNA: TGTGCCAGCAGTTCGGCAGGGGGGAACTATGGCTACACCTTC. Translation: CASSSAGGNYGYTF.

The chain links TRBV6-5 to TRBJ2-7; D is uncertain. The CDR3 sequence is 13 residues long. Germline V gene lookup returns CDR1 MNHEY and CDR2 SVGAGI. V lost 2 bases and J 6 bases, leaving 11 bases between the germline ends. The CDR3 sequence is CASSYGEEGEQYF. The CDR3 DNA reads TGTGCCAGCAGTTACGGCGAGGAAGGCGAGCAGTACTTC.

The V and J genes are TRBV6-6 and TRBJ2-5, with 9 nucleotides matching TRBD1. With V trimmed by 2 bases and J by 4 bases, 2 bases remained unmatched. The CDR3 extends over 14 amino acids. Germline V gene sequence: CDR1 MNHNY, CDR2 SVGAGI (reference sequence). CDR3 protein: CASSYGTGTETQYF. The CDR3 DNA sequence: TGTGCCAGCAGTTACGGGACAGGGACAGAGACCCAGTACTTC.

J is TRBJ2-1 and V is TRBV5-1, with 9 bases identical to TRBD1. The trim removed 6 bases at V and 8 bases at J, leaving 12 bases unmatched. The CDR3 has 15 amino acids. Germline-derived CDR1 and CDR2 are SGHRS and YFSETQ. For the CDR3, the DNA is TGCGCCAGCACTTCCCTACAGGGGGCGATGGATGAGCAGTTCTTC. It codes for CASTSLQGAMDEQFF.

The rearrangement uses TRBV6-5 and TRBJ2-7, with a possible D match to TRBD2 (7 bases). The germline CDR1 and CDR2 sequences are MNHEY and SVGAGI. CDR3 length: 14 residues. Trimming removed 6 bases at V and 4 bases at J, with 16 bases between. DNA for the CDR3: TGTGCCAGCAGAGCGGGACATCGGAGTTACGAGCAGTACTTC. This encodes CASRAGHRSYEQYF.

This rearrangement joins TRBV9 to TRBJ2-2; 14 positions agree with TRBD2. Germline-derived CDR1 and CDR2 are SGDLS and YYNGEE. The J segment lost 6 bases and the V segment lost 4 bases, leaving 8 bases of the junction unmatched. This CDR3 region has 17 residues. The CDR3 protein is CASSLGLAGDQAGELFF. CDR3 nucleotide sequence: TGTGCCAGCAGCTTGGGACTAGCGGGAGATCAAGCCGGGGAGCTGTTTTTT.

This clone showed up just once. The V and J genes are TRBV28 and TRBJ1-6; D is unclear. The CDR3 extends over 16 amino acids. CDR1 is MDHEN and CDR2 is SYDVKM in the germline V gene. Trimming removed 8 bases at V and 0 bases at J, with 14 bases between. The CDR3 sequence is CASSGSHSSYNSPLHF. In nucleotides, the CDR3 is TGTGCCAGCTCTGGTTCCCACAGCTCCTATAATTCACCCCTCCACTTT.

In nucleotides, the CDR3 is TGTGCCAGCAGCGTAGGTAGCGGTGTGGTGGGGGAGTTCTTC. Its translation: CASSVGSGVVGEFF. The chain carries TRBV9 and TRBJ2-1, with D maybe TRBD2 (6 bases). Trimming shortened V by 0 bases and J by 14 bases, and 18 bases separated the two germline ends. CDR1 is SGDLS, CDR2 YYNGEE, per germline. This CDR3 comprises 14 residues.

The V and J genes are TRBV9 and TRBJ1-2; 7 positions match TRBD1. The V gene end was trimmed by 3 bases and the J gene end by 6 bases; junction bases not matched to a gene: 2. This CDR3 has 12 amino acids. Germline lookup yields CDR1 SGDLS and CDR2 YYNGEE. CDR3 in DNA: TGTGCCAGCAGCGCCGACAGGGATGGCTACACCTTC. Translation: CASSADRDGYTF. Looking up the rest from reference TRBV9 and TRBJ1-2 gives the full variable domain: DSGVTQTPKHLITATGQRVTLRCSPRSGDLSVYWYQQSLDQGLQFLIQYYNGEERAKGNILERFSAQQFPDLHSELNLSSLELGDSALYFCASSADRDGYTFGSGTRLTVV.

The chain combines TRBV19 with TRBJ2-1; 7 nucleotides agree with TRBD1. The V gene end was trimmed by 5 bases and the J gene end by 1 base; junction bases not matched to a gene: 8. The CDR3 contains 16 residues. Per the germline V gene, CDR1 is LNHDA and CDR2 is SQIVND (reference sequence). The CDR3 DNA reads TGTGCCAGTAGTGCCCGGACAGGCCGGTCCTACAATGAGCAGTTCTTC. This sequence encodes CASSARTGRSYNEQFF. Drawing the rest from reference TRBV19 and TRBJ2-1, the complete variable domain is DGGITQSPKYLFRKEGQNVTLSCEQNLNHDAMYWYRQDPGQGLRLIYYSQIVNDFQKGDIAEGYSVSREKKESFPLTVTSAQKNPTAFYLCASSARTGRSYNEQFFGPGTRLTVL.

This chain links TRBV28 with TRBJ1-2; D possibly corresponds to TRBD1 (5 bases). The CDR3 runs to 15 residues. V lost 3 bases to trimming and J lost 2 bases, with 13 bases between them. CDR1 and CDR2 from the germline V gene are MDHEN and SYDVKM. In DNA form, the CDR3 reads TGTGCCAGCAGTTTCCTCCAGGGTTGGAACTATGGCTACACCTTC. It yields the protein CASSFLQGWNYGYTF.

The chain combines TRBV19 with TRBJ2-1; a possible D gene is TRBD2 (6 bases). From germline, CDR1 is LNHDA and CDR2 SQIVND (reference sequence). This CDR3 contains 14 residues. V was trimmed by 4 bases and J by 3 bases, leaving 10 bases between them. The CDR3, as DNA: TGTGCCAGTAGTAGCGGACTATACTACAATGAGCAGTTCTTC. Its protein product is CASSSGLYYNEQFF.

The chain recombines TRBV2 with TRBJ2-7, with D unclear. Trimming shortened V by 6 bases and J by 5 bases, and 8 bases separated the two germline ends. Germline V gene lookup returns CDR1 SNHLY and CDR2 FYNNEI. The CDR3 runs 11 residues. Here the CDR3 reads CASRANNEQYF. CDR3 DNA: TGTGCCAGCAGGGCCAACAACGAGCAGTACTTC.